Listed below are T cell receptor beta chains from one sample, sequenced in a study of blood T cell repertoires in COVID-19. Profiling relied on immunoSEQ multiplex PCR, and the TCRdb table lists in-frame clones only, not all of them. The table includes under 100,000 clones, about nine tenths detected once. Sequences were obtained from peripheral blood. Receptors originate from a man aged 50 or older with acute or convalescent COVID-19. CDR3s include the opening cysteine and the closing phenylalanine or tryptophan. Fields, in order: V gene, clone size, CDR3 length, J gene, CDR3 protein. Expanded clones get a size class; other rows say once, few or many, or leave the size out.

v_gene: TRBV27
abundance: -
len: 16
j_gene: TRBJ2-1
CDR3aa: CASSRLAGHSYNEQFF

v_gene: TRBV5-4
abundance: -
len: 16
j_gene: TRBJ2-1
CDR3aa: CASSLVTSGNYNEQFF

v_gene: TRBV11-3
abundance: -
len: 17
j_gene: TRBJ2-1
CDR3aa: CASSLGPRLAGGPDQFF

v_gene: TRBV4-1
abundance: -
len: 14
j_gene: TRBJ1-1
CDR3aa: CASSQARANTEAFF

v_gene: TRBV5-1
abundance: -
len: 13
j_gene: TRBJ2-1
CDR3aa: CASSYPGDNEQFF

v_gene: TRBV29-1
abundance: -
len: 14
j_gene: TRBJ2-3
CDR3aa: CSVDRASVGDTQYF

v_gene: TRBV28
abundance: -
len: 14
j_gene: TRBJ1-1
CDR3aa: CASSLWTPNTEAFF

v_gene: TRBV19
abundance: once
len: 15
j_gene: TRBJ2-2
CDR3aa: CASSTRGRGTGELFF

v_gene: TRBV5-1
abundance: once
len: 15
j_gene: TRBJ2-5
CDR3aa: CASSSITGEWATQYF

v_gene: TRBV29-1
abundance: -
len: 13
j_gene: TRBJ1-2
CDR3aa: CSAILQGQDGYTF

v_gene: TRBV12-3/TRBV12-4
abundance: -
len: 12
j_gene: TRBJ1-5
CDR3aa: CASSFGGQPQHF

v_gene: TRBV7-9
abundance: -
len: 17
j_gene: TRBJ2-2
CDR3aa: CASSFLAGRGNTGELFF

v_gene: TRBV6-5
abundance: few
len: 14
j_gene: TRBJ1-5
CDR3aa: CASSRTVSNQPQHF

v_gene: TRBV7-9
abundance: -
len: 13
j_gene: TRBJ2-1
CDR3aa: CASSLPTGNEQFF

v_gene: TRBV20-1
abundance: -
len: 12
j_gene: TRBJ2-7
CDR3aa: CSASRLVSEQYF

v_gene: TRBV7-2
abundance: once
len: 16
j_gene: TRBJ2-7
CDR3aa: CASSSSWALASYEQYF

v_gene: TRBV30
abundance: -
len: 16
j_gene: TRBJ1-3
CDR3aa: CAWSTGQGVGGNTIYF

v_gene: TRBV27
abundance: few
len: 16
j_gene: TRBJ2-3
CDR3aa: CASSRQGLEGMNTQYF

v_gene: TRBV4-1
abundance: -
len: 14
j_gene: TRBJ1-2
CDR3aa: CASSQELANYGYTF

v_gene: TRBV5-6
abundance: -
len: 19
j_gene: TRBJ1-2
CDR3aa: CASSPSFRGVGTANYGYTF

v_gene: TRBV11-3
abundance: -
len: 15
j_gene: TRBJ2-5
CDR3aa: CASSPSGTGKETQYF

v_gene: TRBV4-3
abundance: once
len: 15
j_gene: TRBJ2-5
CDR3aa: CASSRDGQGKETQYF

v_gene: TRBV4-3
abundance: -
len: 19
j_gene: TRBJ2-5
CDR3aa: CASSQEWGPGTSTQETQYF

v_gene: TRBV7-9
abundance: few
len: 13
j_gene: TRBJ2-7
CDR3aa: CASSHGTAGEQYF

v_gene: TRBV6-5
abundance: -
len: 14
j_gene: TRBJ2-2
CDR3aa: CASSRLAGIGELFF

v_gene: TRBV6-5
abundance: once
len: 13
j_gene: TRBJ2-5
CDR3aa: CASSLEGAKTQYF

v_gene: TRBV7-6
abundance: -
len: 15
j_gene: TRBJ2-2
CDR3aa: CASSLGRTSAGELFF

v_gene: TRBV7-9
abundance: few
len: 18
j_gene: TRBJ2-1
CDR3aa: CASSPGASGKSSYNEQFF

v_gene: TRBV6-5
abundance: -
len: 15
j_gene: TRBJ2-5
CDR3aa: CASTDSHAGGETQYF

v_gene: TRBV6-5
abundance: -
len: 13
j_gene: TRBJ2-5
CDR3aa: CASSYSREETQYF

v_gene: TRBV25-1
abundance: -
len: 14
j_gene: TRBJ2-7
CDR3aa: CASSEETPRYEQYF

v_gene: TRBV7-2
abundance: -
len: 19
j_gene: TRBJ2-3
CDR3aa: CASSSRRATVAGEIDTQYF

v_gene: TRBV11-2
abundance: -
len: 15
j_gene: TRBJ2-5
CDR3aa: CASSPRWASGETQYF

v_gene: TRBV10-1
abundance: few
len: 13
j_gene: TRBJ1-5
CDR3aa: CASSEFAGQPQHF

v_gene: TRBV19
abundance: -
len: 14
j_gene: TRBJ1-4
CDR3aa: CASSSFTTNEKLFF

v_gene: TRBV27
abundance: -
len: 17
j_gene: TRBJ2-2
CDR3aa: CASSLSPGAGYTGELFF

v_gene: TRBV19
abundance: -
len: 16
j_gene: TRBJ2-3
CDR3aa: CASSSLLAVITDTQYF

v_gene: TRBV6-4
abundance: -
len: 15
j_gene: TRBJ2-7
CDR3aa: CASLGLAGGHYEQYF

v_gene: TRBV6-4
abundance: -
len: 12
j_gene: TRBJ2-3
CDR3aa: CASSSDSDTQYF

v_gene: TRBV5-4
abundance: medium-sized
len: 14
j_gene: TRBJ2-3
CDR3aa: CASSLYEALNTQYF

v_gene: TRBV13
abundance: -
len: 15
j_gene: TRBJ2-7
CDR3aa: CASSGRDRSSYEQYF

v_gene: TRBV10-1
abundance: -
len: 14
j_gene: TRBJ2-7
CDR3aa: CASLADKDDYEQYF

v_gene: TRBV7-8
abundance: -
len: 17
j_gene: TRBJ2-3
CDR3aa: CASSLRLAGAGADTQYF

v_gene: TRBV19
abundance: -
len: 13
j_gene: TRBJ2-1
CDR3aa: CATTTRVGNEQFF

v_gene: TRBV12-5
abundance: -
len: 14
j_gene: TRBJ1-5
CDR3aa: CASGLAGEGQPQHF

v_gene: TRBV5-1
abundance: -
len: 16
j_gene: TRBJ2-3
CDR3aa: CASSLNTGAFTDTQYF

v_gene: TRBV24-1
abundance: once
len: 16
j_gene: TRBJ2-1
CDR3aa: CATSDLTSSSYNEQFF

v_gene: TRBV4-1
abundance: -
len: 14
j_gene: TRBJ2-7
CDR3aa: CASSQGTNAYEQYF

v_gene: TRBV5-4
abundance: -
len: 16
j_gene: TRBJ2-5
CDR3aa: CASAGTGGRGRETQYF

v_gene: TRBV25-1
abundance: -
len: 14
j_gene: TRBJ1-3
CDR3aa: CASLDRQSGNTIYF

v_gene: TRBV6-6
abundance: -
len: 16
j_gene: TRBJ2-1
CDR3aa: CASSRQGVPPNNEQFF

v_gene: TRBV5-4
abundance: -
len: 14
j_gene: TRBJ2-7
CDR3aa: CASSAVGEGSEQYF

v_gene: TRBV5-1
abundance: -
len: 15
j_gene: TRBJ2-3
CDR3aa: CASSLTSGKEYTQYF

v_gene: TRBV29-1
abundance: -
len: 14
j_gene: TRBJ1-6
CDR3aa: CSVSGTGPNSPLHF